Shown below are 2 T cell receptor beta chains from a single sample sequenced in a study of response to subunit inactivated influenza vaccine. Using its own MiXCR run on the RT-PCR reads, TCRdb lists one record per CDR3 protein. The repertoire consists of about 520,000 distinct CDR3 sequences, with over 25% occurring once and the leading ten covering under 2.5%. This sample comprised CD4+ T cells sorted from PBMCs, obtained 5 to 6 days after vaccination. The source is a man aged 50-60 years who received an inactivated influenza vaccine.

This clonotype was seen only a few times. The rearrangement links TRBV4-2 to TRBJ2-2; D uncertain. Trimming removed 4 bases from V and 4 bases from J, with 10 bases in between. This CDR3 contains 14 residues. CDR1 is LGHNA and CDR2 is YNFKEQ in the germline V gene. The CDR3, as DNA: TGTGCCAGCAGCCCTGGTTACGTCACCGGGGAGCTGTTTTTT. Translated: CASSPGYVTGELFF.

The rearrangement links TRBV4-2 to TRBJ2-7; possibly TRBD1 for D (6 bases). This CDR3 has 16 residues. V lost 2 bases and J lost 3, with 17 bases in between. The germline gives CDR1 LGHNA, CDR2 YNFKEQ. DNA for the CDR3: TGTGCCAGCAGCCAACCTACAGGGTCTGGGCTCTACGAGCAGTACTTC. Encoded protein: CASSQPTGSGLYEQYF.